A selection of T cell receptor beta chains follows, all from one sample in a study of shared clonotypes between healthy human individuals. Generated by immunoSEQ multiplex PCR, the TCRdb table keeps only in-frame clones and is missing some. This sample has fewer than 850,000 clones, with around 90% found just once. The sequencing sample was made of memory CD8+ T cells from PBMCs. The receptors here all came from a man aged 18 to 29 in good health. Some clones in this sample may be carry-over from other donors' samples. Each CDR3 is given with its conserved first and last residue. The order of the fields is J gene, CDR3 length, V gene, CDR3 protein.

>TRBJ2-7|12|TRBV21-1
CASRGDRGEQYF
>TRBJ2-7|13|TRBV9
CASSPSSGLGTVF
>TRBJ2-7|14|TRBV28
CASSLYGNLDHQYF
>TRBJ2-1|13|TRBV28
CASSWAPRGEQFF
>TRBJ2-3|14|TRBV6-1
CASGGVHRTDTQYF
>TRBJ2-2|15|TRBV7-6
CASRGQALNTGELFF
>TRBJ1-2|11|TRBV29-1
CSVRGPKGYTF
>TRBJ2-5|13|TRBV13
CASSLPGGETQYF
>TRBJ1-2|15|TRBV14
CASSAHPGQPYGYTF
>TRBJ1-1|13|TRBV27
CASSFARNTEAFF
>TRBJ2-2|15|TRBV7-3
CASSSTGGDTGELFF
>TRBJ2-1|14|TRBV30
CAWSTRGSWGEQFF
>TRBJ1-4|20|TRBV4-1
CASSQDLIGWETGLNEKLFF
>TRBJ1-1|15|TRBV4-1
CASSQGREGNTEAFF
>TRBJ2-5|13|TRBV7-9
CASSHRGQETQYF
>TRBJ1-5|15|TRBV30
CAWRPKTGISQPRHF
>TRBJ2-1|18|TRBV28
CASSFSRIRTSVYNEQFF
>TRBJ1-5|14|TRBV5-4
CASSADRGSQPQHF
>TRBJ2-5|17|TRBV30
CAWSVRIWAGAGETQYF